The 19 T cell receptor beta chains below all came from one sample that was sequenced in a study of graft-versus-host responses after intestinal transplantation. The data were produced by immunoSEQ multiplex PCR, yet TCRdb's version contains in-frame clones alone and is incomplete. The sample contains fewer than 10,000 clones, 70% to 90% of which appear only once. Sequencing was performed on PBMCs, taken 242 days after intestinal transplant. Every receptor here comes from a human patient who received an intestinal transplant, so some T cells may come from the graft donor.

The chain combines TRBV5-4 with TRBJ2-1, with 10 positions matching TRBD2. This CDR3 region has 18 residues. Germline CDR1 and CDR2: SGHNT and YYREEE (reference sequence). The junction had 7 bases not matched to a gene; V was cut back by 0 bases and J by 1 base. The CDR3 region is CASSLGVIAGGSYNEQFF. The CDR3 DNA sequence: TGTGCCAGCAGCTTGGGGGTGATAGCGGGAGGATCCTACAATGAGCAGTTCTTC.

This clone was detected once. J is TRBJ2-7 and V is TRBV4-1, with 12 bases fitting TRBD2. V lost 4 bases to trimming and J lost 3 bases; unmatched junction nucleotides: 4. This CDR3 comprises 15 residues. The germline CDR1 and CDR2 sequences are MGHRA and YSYEKL. CDR3 in amino acids: CASSRLTSGSYEQYF. The CDR3 region has the DNA TGCGCCAGCAGCCGCCTGACTAGCGGGAGCTACGAGCAGTACTTC.

This sequence joins TRBV7-6 and TRBJ2-2, with 10 nucleotides matching TRBD2. The junction had 7 bases not matched to a gene; V was cut back by 2 bases and J by 7 bases. The CDR3 is made up of 16 amino acids. Germline CDR1 SGHVS, CDR2 FNYEAQ. CDR3 nucleotide sequence: TGTGCCAGCAGCTTAAGGTTGCCTAGCGGGAGCGGGGAGCTGTTTTTT. Protein sequence: CASSLRLPSGSGELFF.

V and J are TRBV6-1 and TRBJ1-1, with TRBD1 as a possible D gene (6 bases). Germline CDR1 and CDR2: MNHNS and SASEGT. Deletions cut 4 bases from V and 0 bases from J, with 21 bases between. CDR3 length: 18 residues. The DNA of the CDR3 is TGTGCCAGCAGTGTGGGCAGGGGCGGAGGGCCGATGAACACTGAAGCTTTCTTT. Amino acids: CASSVGRGGGPMNTEAFF.

The V gene is TRBV5-8, the J gene TRBJ2-5; a possible D gene is TRBD1 (6 bases). This CDR3 contains 13 residues. The germline V gene encodes CDR1 SGHTS and CDR2 YDEGEE. V lost 1 base, J lost 5 bases, and 9 bases lay in between. CDR3 region: CASSLNRDETQYF. The CDR3 DNA sequence: TGTGCCAGCAGCTTGAACAGGGACGAGACCCAGTACTTC.

V and J are TRBV28 and TRBJ2-1; 8 nucleotides agree with TRBD2. CDR1 MDHEN and CDR2 SYDVKM come from the germline V gene. The J segment lost 6 bases and the V segment lost 3 bases, leaving 4 bases of the junction unmatched. The length of the CDR3 is 14 residues. The CDR3 sequence: CASSFSGDGNEQFF. The CDR3 bases are TGTGCCAGCAGTTTTAGCGGGGACGGCAATGAGCAGTTCTTC.

The chain joins TRBV7-3 to TRBJ2-1; TRBD2 matches 7 bases. The CDR3 has 15 amino acids. J gave up 7 bases and V 2 bases, and 8 bases lay outside the gene matches. CDR1 and CDR2 (germline): SGHTA, FQGTGA. The CDR3: CASSLGGGRRNEQFF. The CDR3 DNA reads as TGTGCCAGCAGCTTAGGTGGCGGGAGAAGGAATGAGCAGTTCTTC.

The chain carries TRBV27 and TRBJ2-5, with 10 bases lining up with TRBD2. J lost 1 base, V lost 3 bases, and 11 bases had no gene match. The germline CDR1 and CDR2 sequences are MNHEY and SMNVEV (reference sequence). The CDR3 is 18 amino acids. The CDR3 nucleotides are TGTGCCAGCAGTTTTGGTTCTAGCGGGAGATCGGGCCAAGAGACCCAGTACTTC. It is translated as CASSFGSSGRSGQETQYF.

This chain links TRBV2 with TRBJ2-1, with D possibly being TRBD2 (5 bases). Trimming stripped 6 bases from V and 5 bases from J, with 11 bases between. CDR1 SNHLY and CDR2 FYNNEI come from the germline V gene. CDR3 size: 13 residues. The CDR3 protein is CASSDIGDNEQFF. In DNA form, the CDR3 reads TGTGCCAGCAGCGACATCGGGGACAATGAGCAGTTCTTC.

The chain joins TRBV28 to TRBJ2-6; D call uncertain. The germline gives CDR1 MDHEN, CDR2 SYDVKM. Trimming cost V 8 bases and J 3 bases, with 14 bases left between them. The CDR3 consists of 15 residues. The CDR3 region is CASSPTSNGANVLTF. The CDR3 DNA is TGTGCCAGCTCCCCAACATCCAATGGGGCCAACGTCCTGACTTTC.

This chain joins TRBV7-9 and TRBJ2-3; 16 bases map to TRBD2. Germline V CDR1 and CDR2: SEHNR, FQNEAQ (reference sequence). This CDR3 is built from 17 residues. The junction had 6 bases not matched to a gene; V was cut back by 5 bases and J by 4 bases. The CDR3 loop is CASSRGLAGGPADTQYF. As DNA, the CDR3 is TGTGCCAGCAGCCGGGGACTAGCGGGAGGGCCGGCAGATACGCAGTATTTT. Filled out from reference TRBV7-9 and TRBJ2-3, the complete variable domain reads DTGVSQNPRHKITKRGQNVTFRCDPISEHNRLYWYRQTLGQGPEFLTYFQNEAQLEKSRLLSDRFSAERPKGSFSTLEIQRTEQGDSAMYLCASSRGLAGGPADTQYFGPGTRLTVL.

This clone occurred once. The rearrangement links TRBV28 to TRBJ2-7; 8 positions agree with TRBD2. V was clipped by 10 bases and J by 0 bases; unmatched bases: 14. The CDR3 has 16 residues. Germline assignment: CDR1 MDHEN and CDR2 SYDVKM. The CDR3 reads CAIQLAVGTSSYEQYF. CDR3 nucleotide sequence: TGTGCCATCCAATTGGCGGTCGGGACTAGCTCCTACGAGCAGTACTTC.

This chain connects TRBV28 to TRBJ2-6, with a possible D match to TRBD1 (6 bases). V was cut by 6 bases and J by 0 bases, with 12 bases left in between. Per the germline V gene, CDR1 is MDHEN and CDR2 is SYDVKM. The CDR3 sequence is 16 residues long. The CDR3 sequence is CASSQDSISGANVLTF. Written as DNA, the CDR3 is TGTGCCAGCAGCCAGGACAGCATCTCTGGGGCCAACGTCCTGACTTTC. The full variable domain, in which reference TRBV28 and TRBJ2-6 provide the parts outside the CDR3, is DVKVTQSSRYLVKRTGEKVFLECVQDMDHENMFWYRQDPGLGLRLIYFSYDVKMKEKGDIPEGYSVSREKKERFSLILESASTNQTSMYLCASSQDSISGANVLTFGAGSRLTVL.

The rearrangement uses TRBV2 and TRBJ2-6; TRBD2 matches 7 bases. V trimming: 6 bases; J trimming: 4 bases; junction bases outside the gene matches: 9. This CDR3 is built from 16 residues. Germline assignment: CDR1 SNHLY and CDR2 FYNNEI. The CDR3 here is CASSNGRELGANVLTF. CDR3 nucleotides: TGTGCCAGCAGCAATGGGCGGGAGCTCGGGGCCAACGTCCTGACTTTC.

This rearrangement joins TRBV7-2 to TRBJ1-1; possibly TRBD1 for D (6 bases). The length of the CDR3 is 14 residues. CDR1 is SGHTA, CDR2 FQGNSA, per germline. Trimming shortened V by 5 bases and J by 6 bases, and 16 bases separated the two germline ends. CDR3 DNA sequence: TGTGCCAGCAGCCTAAGGCAGGGGTGGGCTGAAGCTTTCTTT. It encodes CASSLRQGWAEAFF.

V and J are TRBV5-1 and TRBJ2-2; 8 nucleotides match TRBD2. This CDR3 has 17 amino acids. Germline lookup yields CDR1 SGHRS and CDR2 YFSETQ. With V trimmed by 4 bases and J by 1 base, 9 bases remained unmatched. The CDR3 reads CASSRKVLAGNTGELFF. The CDR3 coding sequence is TGCGCCAGCAGCCGGAAGGTGCTAGCGGGGAACACCGGGGAGCTGTTTTTT.

The chain employs TRBV21-1 and TRBJ2-1; the D call in the table, TRBD1, was not verified against the DNA. TRBV21-1 is assigned pseudogene status. The CDR3 runs to 17 residues. Here the CDR3 reads CASSKAPAGVAINEQFF. CDR3 DNA: TGTGCCAGCAGCAAAGCACCTGCAGGGGTTGCAATCAATGAGCAGTTCTTC.

The genes are TRBV10-1 and TRBJ2-1; TRBD2 agrees at 8 bases. Germline CDR1 is WNHNN and CDR2 is SYGVQD (reference sequence). The CDR3 extends over 15 amino acids. Unmatched junction bases numbered 9, after V lost 3 bases and J lost 8 bases. CDR3 sequence reads: CASSEIAGLGDEQFF. The CDR3 nucleotides read TGCGCCAGCAGTGAAATAGCGGGACTCGGCGATGAGCAGTTCTTC.

V and J are TRBV6-5 and TRBJ2-3, with D unresolved. CDR1 is MNHEY and CDR2 is SVGAGI in the germline V gene. V was cut by 7 bases and J by 4 bases, with 12 bases left in between. The CDR3 extends over 13 amino acids. In nucleotides, the CDR3 is TGTGCCAGCACTCGATGGTGGTCAGATACGCAGTATTTT. Protein: CASTRWWSDTQYF.